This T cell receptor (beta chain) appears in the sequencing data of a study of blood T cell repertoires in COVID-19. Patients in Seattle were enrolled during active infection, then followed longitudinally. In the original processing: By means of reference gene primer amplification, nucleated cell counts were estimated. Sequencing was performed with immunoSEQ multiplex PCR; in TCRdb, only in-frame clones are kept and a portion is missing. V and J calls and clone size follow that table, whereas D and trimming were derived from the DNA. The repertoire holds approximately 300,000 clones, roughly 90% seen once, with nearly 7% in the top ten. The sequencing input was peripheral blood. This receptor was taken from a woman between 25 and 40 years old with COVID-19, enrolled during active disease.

CDR3 amino acids: CASSMGRASGVYEQYF. The CDR3 coding sequence is TGCGCCAGCAGCATGGGGAGGGCTAGCGGTGTCTACGAGCAGTACTTC. The V and J genes are TRBV5-1 and TRBJ2-7; 7 nucleotides line up with TRBD2. The CDR3 is made up of 16 amino acids. V was pared by 4 bases and J by 3 bases, with 13 bases of the junction left unmatched. Germline V gives CDR1 SGHRS, CDR2 YFSETQ.